This TCR beta chain was captured by sequencing in a study of blood T cells in healthy people across ages. Findings of the study overall: Lack of knowledge of donor CMV status possibly confounded expanded clonotype changes.

With each sample, at least 5 micrograms of total RNA were extracted. It was with a sample-barcoded 5' primer and a J-beta primer mix that a second PCR of about 6 to 12 cycles was run. A template-switch adaptor that had 12 random nucleotides put a tag on each cDNA molecule. From the 5' RACE reads, TCRdb called clonotypes with MiXCR, one entry per CDR3 protein. The sample lists 1.4 million or so distinct CDR3 sequences, approximately 39% occurring once. This clonotype was picked up many times. Its antigen is as yet unknown. This CDR3 is built from 14 residues. V dropped 6 bases and J dropped 4 bases, with 16 bases sitting between them.

Specimen: blood. This TCR came from a young woman in good health. J is TRBJ2-7 and V is TRBV12-3 or TRBV12-4; D is uncertain. The CDR3: CASSPSPTDYEQYF. The CDR3 region has the DNA TGTGCCAGCAGCCCCTCCCCGACGGATTACGAGCAGTACTTC.